These T cell receptor beta chains were read from a single sample in a study of radiation and T cells in renal cell carcinoma. Some clones are missing from TCRdb's copy, which holds only in-frame ones; the method was immunoSEQ multiplex PCR. The sample carries about 120,000 clones, 81% recorded once. The specimen comprised blood, sampled from a patient whose treatment included radiotherapy and nephrectomy. The receptors here all came from a man aged 45-65 years with renal cell carcinoma. CDR3s include the opening cysteine and the closing phenylalanine or tryptophan. A D gene is named only where the DNA matches it firmly. Where a row states a size, it is once, few, many or the class of an expanded clone; other rows omit it.

CDR3 protein: CASSPAYEQYF
CDR3 DNA: TGTGCCAGCAGCCCGGCCTACGAGCAGTACTTC
J gene: TRBJ2-7
clone size: .
D gene: .
V gene: TRBV6-6

CDR3 protein: CASSLGPGGSGNTIYF
CDR3 DNA: TGTGCCAGCAGCTTAGGGCCCGGGGGCTCTGGAAACACCATATATTTT
J gene: TRBJ1-3
clone size: .
D gene: .
V gene: TRBV13

CDR3 protein: CASRKTSNYEQYF
CDR3 DNA: TGTGCCAGCAGGAAGACAAGCAACTACGAGCAGTACTTC
J gene: TRBJ2-7
clone size: .
D gene: .
V gene: TRBV6-6

CDR3 protein: CASSLSAEAFYGYTF
CDR3 DNA: TGTGCCAGCAGTTTATCGGCAGAAGCCTTCTATGGCTACACCTTC
J gene: TRBJ1-2
clone size: .
D gene: .
V gene: TRBV27

CDR3 protein: CASSLLAGTGAYEQYF
CDR3 DNA: TGTGCCAGCAGCCTCCTAGCCGGGACAGGGGCGTACGAGCAGTACTTC
J gene: TRBJ2-7
clone size: .
D gene: TRBD1
V gene: TRBV11-2

CDR3 protein: CASSQVGAGGGEQYF
CDR3 DNA: TGCGCCAGCAGCCAAGTGGGGGCAGGGGGAGGCGAGCAGTACTTC
J gene: TRBJ2-7
clone size: few
D gene: .
V gene: TRBV4-3

CDR3 protein: CASSTGLDGYEQYF
CDR3 DNA: TGTGCCAGCAGTACGGGACTAGATGGCTACGAGCAGTACTTC
J gene: TRBJ2-7
clone size: .
D gene: TRBD2
V gene: TRBV2

CDR3 protein: CAISLTGSSNYGYTF
CDR3 DNA: TGTGCCATCAGCCTGACAGGGTCGAGTAACTATGGCTACACCTTC
J gene: TRBJ1-2
clone size: .
D gene: TRBD1
V gene: TRBV10-3

CDR3 protein: CATSVLGALYEQFF
CDR3 DNA: TGTGCCACCTCCGTTTTGGGGGCCTTGTATGAGCAGTTCTTC
J gene: TRBJ2-1
clone size: .
D gene: .
V gene: TRBV21-1

CDR3 protein: CASSLWVRAQNTGELFF
CDR3 DNA: TGTGCCAGCAGCTTATGGGTGAGGGCACAAAACACCGGGGAGCTGTTTTTT
J gene: TRBJ2-2
clone size: once
D gene: .
V gene: TRBV7-2

CDR3 protein: CASSLWRTHKNIQYF
CDR3 DNA: TGTGCCAGCAGCTTATGGAGGACCCACAAAAACATTCAGTACTTC
J gene: TRBJ2-4
clone size: .
D gene: .
V gene: TRBV5-5

CDR3 protein: CASSSGQGAHGYTF
CDR3 DNA: TGCGCCAGCAGCTCAGGACAGGGGGCGCACGGCTACACCTTC
J gene: TRBJ1-2
clone size: .
D gene: TRBD1
V gene: TRBV5-1

CDR3 protein: CASSYGRVDNYGYTF
CDR3 DNA: TGTGCCAGCAGTTACGGCAGGGTCGATAACTATGGCTACACCTTC
J gene: TRBJ1-2
clone size: few
D gene: .
V gene: TRBV6-5

CDR3 protein: CASSPRTGLAYGYTF
CDR3 DNA: TGTGCCAGCAGTCCTCGGACAGGGTTAGCCTATGGCTACACCTTC
J gene: TRBJ1-2
clone size: .
D gene: TRBD1
V gene: TRBV28

CDR3 protein: CASSYGNYIADEQYF
CDR3 DNA: TGTGCCAGCAGTTACGGTAACTATATAGCGGACGAGCAGTACTTC
J gene: TRBJ2-7
clone size: .
D gene: .
V gene: TRBV6-5

CDR3 protein: CASSALTGAKNIQYF
CDR3 DNA: TGTGCCAGCAGTGCGCTGACAGGGGCCAAAAACATTCAGTACTTC
J gene: TRBJ2-4
clone size: .
D gene: TRBD1
V gene: TRBV6-1

CDR3 protein: CASSAGHSGANVLTF
CDR3 DNA: TGTGCCAGTAGTGCCGGTCACTCTGGGGCCAACGTCCTGACTTTC
J gene: TRBJ2-6
clone size: .
D gene: .
V gene: TRBV19

CDR3 protein: CASTRQGGGNEQFF
CDR3 DNA: TGTGCCAGCACGAGACAGGGGGGTGGCAATGAGCAGTTCTTC
J gene: TRBJ2-1
clone size: .
D gene: TRBD1
V gene: TRBV6-5

CDR3 protein: CASTPGLAGRYSYNEQFF
CDR3 DNA: TGTGCCAGCACCCCGGGACTAGCGGGGCGCTACTCCTACAATGAGCAGTTCTTC
J gene: TRBJ2-1
clone size: .
D gene: TRBD2
V gene: TRBV5-6

CDR3 protein: CASSDEAGGTQYF
CDR3 DNA: TGTGCCAGCAGTGATGAGGCAGGGGGGACCCAGTACTTC
J gene: TRBJ2-5
clone size: .
D gene: TRBD1
V gene: TRBV2

CDR3 protein: CASSRAPGETQYF
CDR3 DNA: TGTGCCAGCAGTCGAGCACCGGGAGAGACCCAGTACTTC
J gene: TRBJ2-5
clone size: once
D gene: .
V gene: TRBV2